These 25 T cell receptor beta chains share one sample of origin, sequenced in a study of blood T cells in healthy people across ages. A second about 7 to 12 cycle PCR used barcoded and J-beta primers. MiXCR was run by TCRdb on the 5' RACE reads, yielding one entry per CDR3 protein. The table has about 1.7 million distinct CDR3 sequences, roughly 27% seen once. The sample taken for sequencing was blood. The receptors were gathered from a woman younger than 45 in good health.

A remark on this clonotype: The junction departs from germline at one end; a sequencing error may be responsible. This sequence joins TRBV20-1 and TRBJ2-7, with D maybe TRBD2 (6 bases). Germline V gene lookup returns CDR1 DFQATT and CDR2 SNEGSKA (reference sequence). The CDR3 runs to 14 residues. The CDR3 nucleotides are TGCAGTGCTAACATAGCGGAAACGTCCTACGGGCAGTACTTC. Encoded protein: CSANIAETSYGQYF.

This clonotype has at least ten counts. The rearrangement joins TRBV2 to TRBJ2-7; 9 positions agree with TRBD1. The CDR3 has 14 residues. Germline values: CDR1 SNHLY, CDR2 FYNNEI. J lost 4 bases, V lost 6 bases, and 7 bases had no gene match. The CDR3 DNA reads TGTGCCAGCAGAAACACAGGGGGCGCGTACGAGCAGTACTTC. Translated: CASRNTGGAYEQYF.

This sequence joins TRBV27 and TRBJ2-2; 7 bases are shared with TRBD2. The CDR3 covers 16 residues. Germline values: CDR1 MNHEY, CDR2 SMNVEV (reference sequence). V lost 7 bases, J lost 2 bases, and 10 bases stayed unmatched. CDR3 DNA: TGTGCCAGCACGGCTAGCGGAGGGGTAAACACCGGGGAGCTGTTTTTT. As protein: CASTASGGVNTGELFF.

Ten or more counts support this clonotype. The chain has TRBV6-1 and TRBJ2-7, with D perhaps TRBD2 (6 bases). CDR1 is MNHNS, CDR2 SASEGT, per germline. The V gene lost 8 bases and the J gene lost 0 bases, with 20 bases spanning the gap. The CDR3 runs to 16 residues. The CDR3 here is CASEEFHGSASYEQYF. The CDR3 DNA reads TGTGCCAGCGAAGAATTTCACGGGAGTGCCTCCTACGAGCAGTACTTC.

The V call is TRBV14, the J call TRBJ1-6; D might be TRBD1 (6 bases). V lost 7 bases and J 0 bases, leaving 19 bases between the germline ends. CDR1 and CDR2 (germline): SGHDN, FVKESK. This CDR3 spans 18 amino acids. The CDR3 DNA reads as TGTGCCAGCACCCCCAGGTGGGACACCAGCTCCTATAATTCACCCCTCCACTTT. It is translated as CASTPRWDTSSYNSPLHF.

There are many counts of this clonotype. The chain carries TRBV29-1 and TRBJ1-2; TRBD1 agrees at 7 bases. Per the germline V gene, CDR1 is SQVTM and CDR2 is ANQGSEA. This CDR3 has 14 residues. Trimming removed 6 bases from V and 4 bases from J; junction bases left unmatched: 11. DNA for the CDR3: TGCAGCGTCGCTGGCTCCAGGGGGGGCTATGGCTACACCTTC. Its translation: CSVAGSRGGYGYTF.

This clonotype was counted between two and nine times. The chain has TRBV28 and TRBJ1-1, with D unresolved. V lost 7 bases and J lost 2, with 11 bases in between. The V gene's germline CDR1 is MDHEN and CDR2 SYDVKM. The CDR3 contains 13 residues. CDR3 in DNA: TGTGCCAGCACCCTCACCCCCAACACTGAAGCTTTCTTT. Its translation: CASTLTPNTEAFF.

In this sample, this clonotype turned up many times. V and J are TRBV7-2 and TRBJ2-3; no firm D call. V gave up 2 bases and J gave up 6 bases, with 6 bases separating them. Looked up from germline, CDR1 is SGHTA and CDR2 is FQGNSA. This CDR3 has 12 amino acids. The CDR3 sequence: CASSLSSDTQYF. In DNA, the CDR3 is TGTGCCAGCAGCTTATCGTCGGATACGCAGTATTTT.

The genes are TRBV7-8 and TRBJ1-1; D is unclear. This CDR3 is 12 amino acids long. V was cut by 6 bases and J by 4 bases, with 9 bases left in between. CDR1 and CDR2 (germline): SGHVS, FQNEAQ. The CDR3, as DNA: TGTGCCAGCAGAAGCAGTAGCACTGAAGCTTTCTTT. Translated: CASRSSSTEAFF.

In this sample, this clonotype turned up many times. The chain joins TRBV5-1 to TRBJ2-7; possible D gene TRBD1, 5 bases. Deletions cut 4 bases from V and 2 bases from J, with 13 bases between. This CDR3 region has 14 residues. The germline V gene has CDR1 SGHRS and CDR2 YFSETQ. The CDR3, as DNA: TGCGCCAGCAGCGAAGACAGCACCGCCTACGAGCAGTACTTC. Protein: CASSEDSTAYEQYF.

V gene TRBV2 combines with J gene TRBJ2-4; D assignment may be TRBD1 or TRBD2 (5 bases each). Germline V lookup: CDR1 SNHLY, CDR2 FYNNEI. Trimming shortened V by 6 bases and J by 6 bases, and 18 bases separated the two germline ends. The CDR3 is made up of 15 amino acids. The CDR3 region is CASSEPPGRRNIQYF. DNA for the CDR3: TGTGCCAGCAGCGAACCCCCGGGACGGAGAAACATTCAGTACTTC.

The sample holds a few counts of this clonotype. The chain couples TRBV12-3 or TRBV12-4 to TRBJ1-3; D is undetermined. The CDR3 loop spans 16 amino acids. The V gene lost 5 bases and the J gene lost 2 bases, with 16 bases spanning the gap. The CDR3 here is CASSLRASSTGNTIYF. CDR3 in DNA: TGTGCCAGCAGTCTCCGGGCCTCCTCGACTGGAAACACCATATATTTT.

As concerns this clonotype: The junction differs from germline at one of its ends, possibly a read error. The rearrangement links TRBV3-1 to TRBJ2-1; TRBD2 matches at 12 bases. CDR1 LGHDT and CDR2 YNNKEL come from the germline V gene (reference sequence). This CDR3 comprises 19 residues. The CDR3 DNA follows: TGTGCCGGCAGCCGCCAATCACTAGCGGGGGGCCCCTCCTACAATGAGCAGTTCTTC. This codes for CAGSRQSLAGGPSYNEQFF.

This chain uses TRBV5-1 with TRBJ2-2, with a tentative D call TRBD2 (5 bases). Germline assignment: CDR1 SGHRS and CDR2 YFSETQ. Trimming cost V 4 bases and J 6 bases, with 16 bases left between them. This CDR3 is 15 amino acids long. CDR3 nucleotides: TGCGCCAGCAGCATTAGCGCTGGTATCTCCGGGGAGCTGTTTTTT. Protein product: CASSISAGISGELFF.

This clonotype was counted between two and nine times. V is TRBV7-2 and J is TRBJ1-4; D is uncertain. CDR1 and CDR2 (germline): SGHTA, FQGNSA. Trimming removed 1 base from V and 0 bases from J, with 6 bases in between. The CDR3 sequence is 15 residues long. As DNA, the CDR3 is TGTGCCAGCAGCTTAGAGGATGCAACTAATGAAAAACTGTTTTTT. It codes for CASSLEDATNEKLFF.

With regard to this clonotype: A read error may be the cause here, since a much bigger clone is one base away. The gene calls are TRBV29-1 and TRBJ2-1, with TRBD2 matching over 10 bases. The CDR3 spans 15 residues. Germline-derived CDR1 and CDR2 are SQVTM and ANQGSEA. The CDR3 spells CGARASGSSYNEQFF. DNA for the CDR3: TGCGGCGCGAGGGCTAGCGGGAGTTCCTACAATGAGCAGTTCTTC.

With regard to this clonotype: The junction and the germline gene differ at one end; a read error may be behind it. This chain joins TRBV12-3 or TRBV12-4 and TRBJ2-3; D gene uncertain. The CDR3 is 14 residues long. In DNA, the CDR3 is TGTGCCTGCAGTTTCACGGTGGGCACAGATACGCAGTATTTT. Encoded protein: CACSFTVGTDTQYF.

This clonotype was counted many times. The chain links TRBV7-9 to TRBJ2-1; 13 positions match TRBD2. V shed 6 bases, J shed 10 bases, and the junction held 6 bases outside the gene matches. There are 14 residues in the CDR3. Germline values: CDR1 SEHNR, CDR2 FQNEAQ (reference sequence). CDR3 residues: CASSRTSGRAEQFF. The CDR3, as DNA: TGTGCCAGCAGTCGCACTAGCGGGAGGGCGGAGCAGTTCTTC.

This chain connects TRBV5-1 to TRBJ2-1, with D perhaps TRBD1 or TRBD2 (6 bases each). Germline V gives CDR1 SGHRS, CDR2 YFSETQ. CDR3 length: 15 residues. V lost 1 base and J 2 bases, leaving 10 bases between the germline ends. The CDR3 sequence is CASSLLEGAYNEQFF. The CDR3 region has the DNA TGCGCCAGCAGCTTGCTGGAGGGGGCCTACAATGAGCAGTTCTTC.

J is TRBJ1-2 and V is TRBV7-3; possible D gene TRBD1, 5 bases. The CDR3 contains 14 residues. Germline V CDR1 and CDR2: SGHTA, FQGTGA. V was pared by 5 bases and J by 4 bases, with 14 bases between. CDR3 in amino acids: CASSEKTEIYGYTF. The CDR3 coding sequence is TGTGCCAGCAGCGAGAAGACAGAAATCTATGGCTACACCTTC.

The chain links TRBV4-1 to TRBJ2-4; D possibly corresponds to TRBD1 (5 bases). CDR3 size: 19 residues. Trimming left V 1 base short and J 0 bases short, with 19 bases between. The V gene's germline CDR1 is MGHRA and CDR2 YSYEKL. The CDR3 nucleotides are TGCGCCAGCAGCCAAGTTGGCAGGGAAAGGAATCGAGCCAAAAACATTCAGTACTTC. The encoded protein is CASSQVGRERNRAKNIQYF.

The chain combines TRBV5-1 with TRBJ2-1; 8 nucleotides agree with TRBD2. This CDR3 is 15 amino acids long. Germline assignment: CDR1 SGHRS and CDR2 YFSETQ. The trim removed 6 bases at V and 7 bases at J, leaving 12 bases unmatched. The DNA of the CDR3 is TGCGCCAGCACGCCCACTAGCGGTGGCTATAATGAGCAGTTCTTC. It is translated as CASTPTSGGYNEQFF.

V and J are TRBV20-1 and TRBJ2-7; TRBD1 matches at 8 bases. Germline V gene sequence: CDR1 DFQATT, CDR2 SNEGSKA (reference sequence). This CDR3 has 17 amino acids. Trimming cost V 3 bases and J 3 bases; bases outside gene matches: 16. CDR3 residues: CSASPAFPDRDIYEQYF. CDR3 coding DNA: TGCAGTGCTAGTCCTGCCTTCCCGGACAGGGACATCTACGAGCAGTACTTC.

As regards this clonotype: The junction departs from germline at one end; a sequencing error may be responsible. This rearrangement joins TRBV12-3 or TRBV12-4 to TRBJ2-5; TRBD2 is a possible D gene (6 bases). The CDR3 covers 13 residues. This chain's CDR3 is CANSLGGPGTQYF. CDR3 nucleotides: TGTGCCAACAGTTTGGGGGGACCAGGGACCCAGTACTTC.

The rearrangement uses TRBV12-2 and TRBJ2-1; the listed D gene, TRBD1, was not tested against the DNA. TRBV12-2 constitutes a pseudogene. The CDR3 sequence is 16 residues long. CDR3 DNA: TGTGCAAGTCGTCCCCTCGGGAAGAGCATTAACAATGAGCAGTTCTTC. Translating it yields CASRPLGKSINNEQFF.